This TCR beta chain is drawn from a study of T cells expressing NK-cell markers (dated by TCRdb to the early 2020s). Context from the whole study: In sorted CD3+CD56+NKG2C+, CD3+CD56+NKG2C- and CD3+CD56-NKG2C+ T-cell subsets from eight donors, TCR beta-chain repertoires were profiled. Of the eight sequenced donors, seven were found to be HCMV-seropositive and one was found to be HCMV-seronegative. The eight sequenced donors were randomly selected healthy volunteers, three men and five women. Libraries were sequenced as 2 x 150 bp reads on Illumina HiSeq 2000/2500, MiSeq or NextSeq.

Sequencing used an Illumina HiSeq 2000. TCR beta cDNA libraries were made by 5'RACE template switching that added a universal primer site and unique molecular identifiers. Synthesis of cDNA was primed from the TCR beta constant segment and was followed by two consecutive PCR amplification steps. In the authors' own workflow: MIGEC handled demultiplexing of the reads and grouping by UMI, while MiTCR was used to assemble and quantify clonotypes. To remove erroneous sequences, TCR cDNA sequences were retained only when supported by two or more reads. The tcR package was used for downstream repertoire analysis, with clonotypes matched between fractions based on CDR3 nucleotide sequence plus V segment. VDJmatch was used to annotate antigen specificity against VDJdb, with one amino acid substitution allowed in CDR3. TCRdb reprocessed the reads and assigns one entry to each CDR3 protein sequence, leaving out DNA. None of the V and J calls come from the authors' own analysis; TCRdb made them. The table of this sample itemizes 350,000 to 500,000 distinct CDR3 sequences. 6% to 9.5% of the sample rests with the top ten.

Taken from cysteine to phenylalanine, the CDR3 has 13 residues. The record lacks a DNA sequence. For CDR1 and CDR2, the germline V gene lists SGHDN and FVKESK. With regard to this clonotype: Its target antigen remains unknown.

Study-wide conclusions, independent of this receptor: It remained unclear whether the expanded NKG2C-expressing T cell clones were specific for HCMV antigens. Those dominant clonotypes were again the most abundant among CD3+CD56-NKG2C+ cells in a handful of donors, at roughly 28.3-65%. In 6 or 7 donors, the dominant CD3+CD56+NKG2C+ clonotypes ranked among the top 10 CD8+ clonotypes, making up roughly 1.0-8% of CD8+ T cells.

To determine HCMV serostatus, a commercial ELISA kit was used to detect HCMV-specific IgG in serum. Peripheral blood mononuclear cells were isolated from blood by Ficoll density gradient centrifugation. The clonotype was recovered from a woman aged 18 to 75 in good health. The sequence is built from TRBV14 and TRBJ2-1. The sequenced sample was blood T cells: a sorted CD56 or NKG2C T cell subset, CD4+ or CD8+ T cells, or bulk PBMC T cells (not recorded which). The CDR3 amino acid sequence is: CASSPDLYNEQFF. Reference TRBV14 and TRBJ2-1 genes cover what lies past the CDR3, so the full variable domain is EAGVTQFPSHSVIEKGQTVTLRCDPISGHDNLYWYRRVMGKEIKFLLHFVKESKQDESGMPNNRFLAERTGGTYSTLKVQPAELEDSGVYFCASSPDLYNEQFFGPGTRLTVL.